These 17 T cell receptor beta chains came from one sample sequenced in a study of blood T cell repertoires in COVID-19. The assay was immunoSEQ multiplex PCR, and TCRdb's table has in-frame clones only and misses some. The repertoire holds 55,000 to 65,000 clones, with 87% as singletons. Material: peripheral blood. These receptors all come from a man older than 75 in a cohort sampled during active COVID-19.

This chain uses TRBV9 with TRBJ1-5; 9 bases fit TRBD1. The ends lost 3 bases at V and 7 bases at J; junction bases unmatched: 5. Germline V gene data show CDR1 as SGDLS and CDR2 as YYNGEE. The CDR3 has 14 residues. CDR3 nucleotides: TGTGCCAGCAGCGCGGGACAGGGAAGGCAGCCCCAGCATTTT. This codes for CASSAGQGRQPQHF.

The chain employs TRBV6-2 or TRBV6-3 and TRBJ2-1; 10 positions agree with TRBD2. The germline V gene encodes CDR1 MNHEY and CDR2 SVGEGT. The CDR3 length is 15 residues. The V gene end was trimmed by 5 bases and the J gene end by 2 bases; junction bases not matched to a gene: 3. DNA for the CDR3: TGTGCCAGCAGTGCTAGCGGGAGTCCCTACAATGAGCAGTTCTTC. Translated, it gives CASSASGSPYNEQFF.

V gene TRBV9 combines with J gene TRBJ2-1; perhaps TRBD2 as D (5 bases). The V end was cut by 5 bases, the J end by 0 bases, with 12 bases between. In germline, CDR1 is SGDLS, CDR2 YYNGEE. The CDR3 totals 15 residues. CDR3 sequence (DNA): TGTGCCAGCAGTGCAGACGGAGGCTCCTACAATGAGCAGTTCTTC. The encoded protein is CASSADGGSYNEQFF.

This chain links TRBV19 with TRBJ2-2; 7 nucleotides line up with TRBD2. The CDR3 sequence is 16 residues long. The germline V gene has CDR1 LNHDA and CDR2 SQIVND (reference sequence). The junction had 10 bases not matched to a gene; V was cut back by 3 bases and J by 6 bases. DNA of the CDR3: TGTGCCAGTAGTATGTCTGGCCAGGCGGGGGCCGGGGAGCTGTTTTTT. Translating it yields CASSMSGQAGAGELFF.

This clone appeared a few times. The V gene is TRBV2, the J gene TRBJ2-2; D may be TRBD1 (5 bases). Germline V gene lookup returns CDR1 SNHLY and CDR2 FYNNEI. Trimming removed 4 bases from V and 4 bases from J, with 13 bases in between. The CDR3 consists of 15 residues. This chain's CDR3 is CASSVIGAGTGELFF. The DNA of the CDR3 is TGTGCCAGCAGTGTCATTGGGGCTGGCACCGGGGAGCTGTTTTTT.

The chain links TRBV7-9 to TRBJ2-5; 8 positions match TRBD2. The J segment lost 5 bases and the V segment lost 7 bases, leaving 6 bases of the junction unmatched. The CDR3 extends over 13 amino acids. Germline CDR1 is SEHNR and CDR2 is FQNEAQ (reference sequence). CDR3 coding DNA: TGTGCCAGCACCCGGCGGGGGGCCGAGACCCAGTACTTC. Translating gives CASTRRGAETQYF.

V gene TRBV2 combines with J gene TRBJ2-1, with TRBD1 identical over 10 bases. Germline V gene lookup returns CDR1 SNHLY and CDR2 FYNNEI. This CDR3 spans 15 amino acids. J lost 3 bases, V lost 6 bases, and 5 bases had no gene match. CDR3 nucleotides: TGTGCCAGCAGGAAGGGACAGGGGATCTACAATGAGCAGTTCTTC. This sequence encodes CASRKGQGIYNEQFF. The entire variable domain, with the rest obtained from reference TRBV2 and TRBJ2-1, is as follows: EPEVTQTPSHQVTQMGQEVILRCVPISNHLYFYWYRQILGQKVEFLVSFYNNEISEKSEIFDDQFSVERPDGSNFTLKIRSTKLEDSAMYFCASRKGQGIYNEQFFGPGTRLTVL.

The chain recombines TRBV5-1 with TRBJ2-3; 10 positions match TRBD1. CDR1 and CDR2 (germline): SGHRS, YFSETQ. V lost 2 bases and J lost 3; bases outside the gene matches: 3. The CDR3 length is 15 residues. For the CDR3, the DNA is TGCGCCAGCAGCTTACGACAGGGGGCTACAGATACGCAGTATTTT. It yields the protein CASSLRQGATDTQYF.

This rearrangement joins TRBV6-2 or TRBV6-3 to TRBJ2-7, with 7 nucleotides matching TRBD1. Germline assignment: CDR1 MNHEY and CDR2 SVGEGT. V shed 6 bases and J 3 bases; nucleotides not matched to a gene: 11. The CDR3 spans 15 residues. The CDR3 sequence is CASSLTRGPVYEQYF. Written as DNA, the CDR3 is TGTGCCAGCAGCTTGACGAGGGGGCCGGTCTACGAGCAGTACTTC.

The CDR3 DNA reads TGCGCCAGCAGCCAAGATCTCATTGGGGCAACGAACACCGGGGAGCTGTTTTTT. Translated, it gives CASSQDLIGATNTGELFF. J is TRBJ2-2 and V is TRBV4-3; tentative D call: TRBD1 (5 bases). The V end lost 0 bases, the J end lost 0 bases, and 14 bases lay between the germline ends. This CDR3 is 18 amino acids long. CDR1 LGHNA and CDR2 YSLEER come from the germline V gene.

The rearrangement uses TRBV18 and TRBJ2-5, with D perhaps matching TRBD1 (5 bases). Germline-derived CDR1 and CDR2 are KGHSH and LQKENI. The V and J ends lost 6 bases and 5 bases respectively, with 22 bases between them. The CDR3 has 16 amino acids. CDR3 bases: TGTGCCAGCTCCATATCACCATCAGGGTATCAGGAGACCCAGTACTTC. This gives the protein CASSISPSGYQETQYF.

With regard to this clone: An end of the junction does not agree with germline; a read error may underlie this. J is TRBJ1-1 and V is TRBV19; 10 nucleotides agree with TRBD1. Germline V gives CDR1 LNHDA, CDR2 SQIVND (reference sequence). The CDR3 runs 16 residues. This CDR3 is CASSIFTGQGNAEAFF. The CDR3 nucleotides read TGTGCCAGTAGTATTTTTACGGGACAGGGGAACGCTGAAGCTTTCTTT.

This chain connects TRBV12-1 to TRBJ1-1; the tabulated D call, TRBD1, remains unverified against the DNA. TRBV12-1 is noted as a pseudogene. This CDR3 region has 17 residues. The DNA of the CDR3 is TGTGCCAGCATTTTGCCCAATCGACAGTCCATGAACACTGAAGCTTTCTTT. This sequence encodes CASILPNRQSMNTEAFF.

CDR3 region: CAWSEVGRGSYNSPLHF. The CDR3, as DNA: TGTGCCTGGAGTGAAGTGGGCAGGGGATCATATAATTCACCCCTCCACTTT. V and J are TRBV30 and TRBJ1-6, with D possibly being TRBD1 (6 bases). This CDR3 contains 17 residues. The germline V gene encodes CDR1 GTSNPN and CDR2 SVGIG (reference sequence). Between the trimmed V and J ends, which lost 1 base and 4 bases, there was a span of 17 bases.

The gene calls are TRBV6-5 and TRBJ2-7, with TRBD1 identical over 10 bases. Germline loops: CDR1 MNHEY, CDR2 SVGAGI. V was clipped by 10 bases and J by 3 bases; unmatched bases: 9. CDR3 length: 14 residues. The CDR3 is CATRRDRGFYEQYF. The CDR3 DNA reads TGTGCCACCAGGCGGGACAGGGGATTCTACGAGCAGTACTTC.

This chain connects TRBV10-2 to TRBJ2-1, with 8 bases fitting TRBD2. The germline V gene has CDR1 WSHSY and CDR2 SAAADI. V dropped 5 bases and J dropped 7; count of bases not matched to a gene: 16. The CDR3 runs 17 residues. The chain's CDR3 is CASSNHGTSTLGNEQFF. Written as DNA, the CDR3 is TGCGCCAGCAGTAACCACGGGACTAGTACCTTAGGGAATGAGCAGTTCTTC.

The chain is built from TRBV5-1 and TRBJ2-5, with D possibly matching TRBD1 (6 bases). Trimming took off 4 bases at V and 2 bases at J, with 12 bases between the two ends. CDR3 length equals 14 residues. Germline values: CDR1 SGHRS, CDR2 YFSETQ. CDR3 in amino acids: CASSQGTLQETQYF. The CDR3 coding sequence is TGCGCCAGCAGCCAAGGGACACTACAAGAGACCCAGTACTTC.